This T cell receptor beta chain was captured in a study of STAT5B mutations in CD4+ large granular lymphocyte leukemia. Background on the study: Anti-CD4 microbead selection came after CD8+ cell depletion in cryopreserved samples. Notes on the study in general: Compared with healthy controls (2/35), patient top clones favored TRBV06 (8/27).

Libraries were prepared by immunoSEQ multiplex PCR; TCRdb keeps only in-frame clonotypes and omits some of them. The table records under 7,500 clones, just under 75% of them present only once. Trimming took 3 bases from V and 10 from J, leaving 13 bases between them. Germline loops: CDR1 SGHAT, CDR2 FQNNGV. The CDR3 extends over 14 amino acids. The sample holds a few counts of this clone. Its antigen is undetermined. V is TRBV11-2 and J is TRBJ1-6; the D gene is possibly TRBD1 (6 bases). This receptor was identified in an older woman with CD4+ T-cell large granular lymphocyte leukemia. Sequenced material: PBMCs. Here the CDR3 DNA reads TGTGCCAGCAGCTTTGGGGGGCGAAGATCACCCCTCCACTTT. Its protein is CASSFGGRRSPLHF.